This T cell receptor beta chain came from a study of CD8 T cells in Susac syndrome. Study context: Treatment status at blood draw for the Susac syndrome patients was therapy-naive, corticosteroids, or intravenous immunoglobulin alone.

With random hexamers, roughly 0.45 to 1 ug RNA was reverse transcribed. TCRdb recomputed calls from the immunoSEQ multiplex PCR reads with MiXCR, one row per CDR3 protein. Here the sample spans about 190,000 distinct CDR3 sequences, 95% being singletons. The V gene lost 7 bases and the J gene lost 4 bases, with 16 bases spanning the gap. The CDR3 covers 14 residues. From germline, CDR1 is SNHLY and CDR2 FYNNEI. This receptor was obtained from a human donor with Susac syndrome. The chain has TRBV2 and TRBJ2-5; D not resolved. Input material: CD8+ T cells from PBMCs. CDR3 bases: TGTGCCAGCATTTTAGGGTCCGCGGCAGAGACCCAGTACTTC. Translated: CASILGSAAETQYF.